Listed below are T cell receptor beta chains from one sample, sequenced in a study of blood T cell repertoires in COVID-19. Measured with immunoSEQ multiplex PCR; TCRdb has only the in-frame clones, and not every one. The sample lists around 50,000 clones, approximately 80% seen once, with less than 10% in the top ten. Source material: peripheral blood. The receptor source for this set is a human donor in a cohort sampled during active COVID-19. CDR3s include the opening cysteine and the closing phenylalanine or tryptophan. The order of the fields is D gene, clone size, J gene, V gene, CDR3 DNA, CDR3 protein. D genes are given only for firm matches. Rows give clone size only sometimes, using once, few, many, or a class for an expanded clone.

NA | NA | TRBJ1-1 | TRBV21-1 | TGTGCCCGACGCGGGACAGGGTGGCACACTGAAGCTTTCTTT | CARRGTGWHTEAFF
TRBD2 | NA | TRBJ2-2 | TRBV27 | TGTGCCAGCAGCAGCTGGGGGGGACTAGCGGGTAGGAACACCGGGGAGCTGTTTTTT | CASSSWGGLAGRNTGELFF
NA | NA | TRBJ1-3 | TRBV6-5 | TGTGCCAGCAGTTTCCTCAGAGGGTCTGGAAACACCATATATTTT | CASSFLRGSGNTIYF
TRBD2 | NA | TRBJ2-1 | TRBV11-3 | TGTGCCAGCAGCTTATCAACTAGCGGGAGATTTACATATGAGCAGTTCTTC | CASSLSTSGRFTYEQFF
NA | NA | TRBJ2-7 | TRBV30 | TGTGCCTGGAGTGTACAGAGCTCCTACGAGCAGTACTTC | CAWSVQSSYEQYF
TRBD1 | NA | TRBJ2-2 | TRBV6-4 | TGTGCCAGCAGTGACACGGGACAGGGGAACACCGGGGAGCTGTTTTTT | CASSDTGQGNTGELFF
TRBD1 | NA | TRBJ2-7 | TRBV19 | TGTGCCAGTAGTACCCTCTCGACAGGGTACTACGAGCAGTACTTC | CASSTLSTGYYEQYF
TRBD1 | NA | TRBJ1-1 | TRBV11-2 | TGTGCCAGCAGCTTAGATCGCCGGACAGGGGGCCTTAGGGCGTTAGCTGAAGCTTTCTTT | CASSLDRRTGGLRALAEAFF
NA | NA | TRBJ2-3 | TRBV19 | TGTGCCAGTAGTATACGTGGGAGAGGTTACACAGATACGCAGTATTTT | CASSIRGRGYTDTQYF
NA | NA | TRBJ2-3 | TRBV13 | TGTGCCAGCAGGCTCGGGGGAGATACGCAGTATTTT | CASRLGGDTQYF
TRBD1 | NA | TRBJ2-1 | TRBV9 | TGTGCCAGCTCGACAGGGGGATCGGGTGAGCAGTTCTTC | CASSTGGSGEQFF
TRBD1 | few | TRBJ1-2 | TRBV7-8 | TGTGCCAGCAGCATCGGGACAGCATACTATGGCTACACCTTC | CASSIGTAYYGYTF
NA | NA | TRBJ1-1 | TRBV19 | TGTGCCAGTAGTAATTCCGGGAACACTGAAGCTTTCTTT | CASSNSGNTEAFF
TRBD2 | NA | TRBJ2-2 | TRBV5-8 | TGTGCCAGCAGCCGACTAGCGCTTACGAACACCGGGGAGCTGTTTTTT | CASSRLALTNTGELFF
TRBD2 | NA | TRBJ2-1 | TRBV5-4 | TGTGCCAGCAGCTTGGGAGTAGCGGGAGGAAGTGAGCAGTTCTTC | CASSLGVAGGSEQFF
TRBD1 | NA | TRBJ1-3 | TRBV7-9 | TGTGCCAGCAGCCGCACGGGTGGAGGGACAGGCTCTGGAAACACCATATATTTT | CASSRTGGGTGSGNTIYF
TRBD1 | NA | TRBJ1-2 | TRBV19 | TGTGCCAGTAGTATAGGTCGGGACAGGCCTTTCTATGGCTACACCTTC | CASSIGRDRPFYGYTF
TRBD2 | few | TRBJ2-7 | TRBV3-1/TRBV3-2 | TGTGCCAGCAGCCCCCATGTAGGTAGCGGGAGTTCCGAGCAGTACTTC | CASSPHVGSGSSEQYF
TRBD2 | NA | TRBJ2-5 | TRBV6-2/TRBV6-3 | TGTGCCAGCAGTTTCCCCCGACTAGCGGGAAAAGAGACCCAGTACTTC | CASSFPRLAGKETQYF
NA | NA | TRBJ1-2 | TRBV5-5 | TGTGCCAGCAGCGGGGGGGACACCTACTATGGCTACACCTTC | CASSGGDTYYGYTF
TRBD2 | NA | TRBJ2-5 | TRBV29-1 | TGCAGCGTTGACGTGGGAGGGCCCGGGACCCAGTACTTC | CSVDVGGPGTQYF
TRBD1 | NA | TRBJ1-6 | TRBV5-4 | TGTGCCAGCAGCTTGGTTGGCAGGGGGCCTTCACCCCTCCACTTT | CASSLVGRGPSPLHF
TRBD2 | NA | TRBJ2-7 | TRBV5-1 | TGCGCCAGCAGCCTTGGTGGAGCGGGAGTGGGCGAGCAGTACTTC | CASSLGGAGVGEQYF
NA | NA | TRBJ1-1 | TRBV18 | TGTGCCAGCTCACCGGTCGGGATTGAAGCTTTCTTT | CASSPVGIEAFF
NA | NA | TRBJ1-1 | TRBV28 | TGTGCCAGCACCTGGACAGAGAAGAACACTGAAGCTTTCTTT | CASTWTEKNTEAFF
NA | NA | TRBJ1-5 | TRBV19 | TGTGCCAGTAGTGAACAGTATAGCAATCAGCCCCAGCATTTT | CASSEQYSNQPQHF
TRBD2 | NA | TRBJ2-7 | TRBV4-3 | TGCGCCAGCAGCCCTCACTCTAGCGGGTCCTACGAGCAGTACTTC | CASSPHSSGSYEQYF
TRBD2 | NA | TRBJ2-4 | TRBV7-9 | TGTGCCAGCAGCCCCGGGACTAGCGGGCCTCTAGCCAAAAACATTCAGTACTTC | CASSPGTSGPLAKNIQYF
TRBD1 | NA | TRBJ1-4 | TRBV10-3 | TGTGCCATCAGATCTCAACAGGGGGCTAATGAAAAACTGTTTTTT | CAIRSQQGANEKLFF
TRBD2 | NA | TRBJ2-3 | TRBV30 | TGTGCCTGGCGCCCTCGGGCGGGAGGGGCAGATACGCAGTATTTT | CAWRPRAGGADTQYF
TRBD2 | NA | TRBJ2-7 | TRBV10-3 | TGTGCCATCAGTGACTCGGCGGGAGGCCCCTACGAGCAGTACTTC | CAISDSAGGPYEQYF
TRBD1 | NA | TRBJ1-2 | TRBV3-1/TRBV3-2 | TGTGCCAGCAGCCCCGGTGGGGGACAGGGGCACTATGGCTACACCTTC | CASSPGGGQGHYGYTF
NA | few | TRBJ1-1 | TRBV9 | TGTGCCAGCAGCGTAGCTCCAAGTGGGAGGAGCACTGAAGCTTTCTTT | CASSVAPSGRSTEAFF
NA | few | TRBJ2-5 | TRBV7-2 | TGTGCCAGCAGCTTAGCGGGAGAGGGCCAGACCCAGTACTTC | CASSLAGEGQTQYF
TRBD1 | NA | TRBJ2-2 | TRBV10-1 | TGCGCCAGCAGCGCACGGGACAGGGGATACGGGGAGCTGTTTTTT | CASSARDRGYGELFF
TRBD1 | NA | TRBJ1-1 | TRBV27 | TGTGCCAGCAGTTTATCGACAGGGGGAACTGAAGCTTTCTTT | CASSLSTGGTEAFF
NA | once | TRBJ1-4 | TRBV12-5 | TGTGCTAGTGGTTTGGTCCTCACAGGGTTTGGCACTAATGAAAAACTGTTTTTT | CASGLVLTGFGTNEKLFF
NA | NA | TRBJ1-4 | TRBV2 | TGTGCCACCCATCCCCCCGGGGAAAAACTGTTTTTT | CATHPPGEKLFF
NA | NA | TRBJ2-1 | TRBV6-2/TRBV6-3 | TGTGCCAGCAGTTGGCCGGGAGACTACAATGAGCAGTTCTTC | CASSWPGDYNEQFF
TRBD1 | NA | TRBJ1-4 | TRBV2 | TGTGCCAGCAGTGAACGACAGGGGGCGTCAACTAATGAAAAACTGTTTTTT | CASSERQGASTNEKLFF